The rows below give T cell receptor beta chains drawn from one sample of a study of vaccination and CD4 T cells after COVID-19. TCRdb passed the PCR reads through MiXCR, listing each CDR3 protein once. The data hold 13,000 to 15,000 distinct CDR3 sequences, with approximately 62% observed a single time. Antigens for these TCRs are unknown. Sequenced input: CD4+ T cells from blood, cultured in vitro. These receptor sequences come from a human donor who had recovered from COVID-19. The CDR3 runs from the conserved cysteine through the conserved F or W.

v_call	cdr3_aa
TRBV20-1	CSASPGTAGDYGYTF
TRBV7-9	CASSLAGVTGELFF
TRBV11-2	CASSGRSGSNSPLHF
TRBV6-1	CASNKGFGGYTEAFF
TRBV7-3	CASSLGPLNYEQYF
TRBV7-2	CASSLPQGSSFF
TRBV4-1	CASSQLLFGRGYTF
TRBV7-8	CASSPYGQGAMNTEAFF
TRBV27	CASKRAGDAYEQYF
TRBV24-1	CAKTETGKITGELFF
TRBV19	CASSALGRSYEQYF
TRBV5-5	CASSLVSGDGYTF
TRBV3-1	CASSLPGTNLLTQYF
TRBV30	CAWSVQGLYEQYF
TRBV7-8	CASSLSRVNYGYTF
TRBV11-2	CASSLDRGFGYNEQFF
TRBV29-1	CSVRQGSLYAEAFF
TRBV6-1	CASSEAGTGIAGANVLTF
TRBV7-2	CASSPGGRGYTF
TRBV4-1	CASSQEATGAGELFF